These 10 T cell receptor beta chains were sequenced from one sample in a study of blood T cell repertoires in COVID-19. Some clones are missing from TCRdb's copy, which holds only in-frame ones; the method was immunoSEQ multiplex PCR. Of about 490,000 clones listed, around 85% are singletons. Material: peripheral blood. These receptors all come from a human donor in a cohort sampled during active COVID-19.

The genes are TRBV30 and TRBJ1-1; D is possibly TRBD1 (5 bases). V was cut by 5 bases and J by 0 bases, with 10 bases left in between. Germline CDR1 GTSNPN, CDR2 SVGIG (reference sequence). This CDR3 comprises 13 residues. The CDR3 protein is CAWAGTVNTEAFF. DNA for the CDR3: TGTGCCTGGGCCGGGACTGTGAACACTGAAGCTTTCTTT.

This sequence joins TRBV11-2 and TRBJ1-5; possibly TRBD1 for D (5 bases). V was pared by 0 bases and J by 5 bases, with 14 bases between. The CDR3 runs to 16 residues. Germline CDR1 SGHAT, CDR2 FQNNGV. CDR3 sequence reads: CASSLDWGRPDQPQHF. CDR3 sequence (DNA): TGTGCCAGCAGCTTAGATTGGGGCAGACCCGATCAGCCCCAGCATTTT.

For the CDR3, the DNA is TGCGCCAGCCGGGACTTCAATGAGCAGTTCTTC. Translated, it gives CASRDFNEQFF. The chain recombines TRBV5-1 with TRBJ2-1, with D perhaps matching TRBD2 (6 bases). V was pared by 7 bases and J by 6 bases, with 8 bases between. CDR1 is SGHRS, CDR2 YFSETQ, per germline. The CDR3 sequence is 11 residues long.

The V and J genes are TRBV2 and TRBJ1-1; D gene ambiguous. CDR1 and CDR2 from the germline V gene are SNHLY and FYNNEI. This CDR3 comprises 13 residues. The ends were cut back, 6 bases at V and 1 base at J, with 9 bases in the middle. CDR3 protein: CASRRIQNTEAFF. The CDR3 coding sequence is TGTGCCAGCAGGAGGATTCAGAACACTGAAGCTTTCTTT.

The V and J genes are TRBV6-4 and TRBJ2-5; the match to TRBD2 covers 9 bases. V shed 0 bases, J shed 4 bases, and the junction held 6 bases outside the gene matches. This CDR3 spans 16 amino acids. Germline values: CDR1 MRHNA, CDR2 SNTAGT. This CDR3 reads CASSDSNPGLAETQYF. The CDR3 nucleotides read TGTGCCAGCAGTGACTCCAACCCGGGACTAGCAGAGACCCAGTACTTC.

The V gene is TRBV7-9, the J gene TRBJ2-1; 7 bases are shared with TRBD2. The CDR3 extends over 16 amino acids. V lost 8 bases to trimming and J lost 0 bases; unmatched junction nucleotides: 10. Germline V gene lookup returns CDR1 SEHNR and CDR2 FQNEAQ (reference sequence). The CDR3 nucleotides read TGTGCCAGCGAGTCCCTAGGCGGGAGCTCCTACAATGAGCAGTTCTTC. Protein: CASESLGGSSYNEQFF.

V usage is TRBV7-2 and J usage is TRBJ1-3, with a possible D match to TRBD1 (6 bases). V was pared by 1 base and J by 3 bases, with 13 bases between. The germline V gene encodes CDR1 SGHTA and CDR2 FQGNSA. The CDR3 totals 16 residues. The CDR3 region has the DNA TGTGCCAGCAGCTTAGTCGCGACAGGCCATGGAAACACCATATATTTT. Translated, it gives CASSLVATGHGNTIYF.

This clone was found once. V gene TRBV9 combines with J gene TRBJ2-5; 14 nucleotides match TRBD2. Losses at the gene ends were 3 bases for V and 2 bases for J; bases not matched to a gene: 9. The germline CDR1 and CDR2 sequences are SGDLS and YYNGEE. CDR3 length: 18 amino acids. Written as DNA, the CDR3 is TGTGCCAGCAGCGGCACCGGGACTAGCGGGAGTCGGCAAGAGACCCAGTACTTC. Its translation: CASSGTGTSGSRQETQYF.

This chain uses TRBV6-1 with TRBJ1-2, with TRBD1 identical over 7 bases. Germline CDR1 and CDR2: MNHNS and SASEGT. The CDR3 extends over 16 amino acids. The J segment lost 1 base and the V segment lost 1 base, leaving 6 bases of the junction unmatched. The CDR3 sequence: CASSEVGDSFNYGYTF. The CDR3 DNA reads as TGTGCCAGCAGTGAAGTGGGGGACAGTTTTAACTATGGCTACACCTTC.

The V gene is TRBV2, the J gene TRBJ1-6, with D perhaps matching TRBD1 (6 bases). Germline CDR1 reads SNHLY; CDR2 reads FYNNEI. Between the trimmed V and J ends, which lost 7 bases and 5 bases, there was a span of 15 bases. This CDR3 contains 15 residues. CDR3: CASTARTADNSPLHF. In DNA form, the CDR3 reads TGTGCCAGCACCGCTAGGACAGCGGATAATTCACCCCTCCACTTT.